This T cell receptor (beta chain) was recorded in a study of response to subunit inactivated influenza vaccine. TCRdb analysed the RT-PCR reads with MiXCR anew, one entry per CDR3 protein. The sample has roughly 710,000 distinct CDR3 sequences; around 13% are singletons. This clonotype has only a few counts. Its antigen is unidentified. Study-level points and caveats: Each seasonal influenza vaccination, the authors suggested, recruits few new T cells.

V was shortened by 6 bases and J by 5 bases, with 16 bases between the two germline ends. The CDR3 has 14 amino acids. This clonotype originated in a man over 45 who received an inactivated influenza vaccine. Sample: PBMCs from blood, taken roughly 2 weeks before vaccination. J is TRBJ2-5 and V is TRBV12-3 or TRBV12-4, with D tentatively TRBD1 or TRBD2 (5 bases each). This CDR3 is CASSLASWGETQYF. CDR3 in DNA: TGTGCCAGCAGCCTAGCCTCATGGGGGGAGACCCAGTACTTC.